This TCR beta chain was captured by sequencing in a study of vaccination and CD4 T cells after COVID-19. Overall study findings and caveats: 304 of 307 vaccine-specific clones from convalescent patients were spike mono-reactive.

Points on this clonotype: Its antigen is not known.

An Oncomine TCR Beta short-read assay was used to sequence the DNA from cultured CD4+ T cells. MiXCR, applied by TCRdb to the PCR reads, yields one record per CDR3 protein. The sample comprises over 10,000 distinct CDR3 sequences, 35% to 40% of which are singletons, and approximately 20% rests with the top ten. Treatment noted: 10-day PBMC culture with coronavirus spike peptide pools or control peptides (ViraFEST assay). The TCR was taken from a human donor with COVID-19. Sequenced: cultured CD4+ T cells from blood.

The CDR3, as DNA: TGTGCCAGCAGCAGGGGGGGAATCACCGGGGAGCTGTTTTTT. Residues: CASSRGGITGELFF. The chain couples TRBV6-2 or TRBV6-3 to TRBJ2-2; D may match TRBD1 or TRBD2 (7 bases each). Trimming stripped 6 bases from V and 4 bases from J, with 12 bases between. Germline V CDR1 and CDR2: MNHEY, SVGEGT. The CDR3 sequence is 14 residues long.